The text below deals with one T cell receptor (beta chain). Antigen: not known. These data belong to a study of cytomegalovirus exposure and HLA in healthy donors. Overall study: The roughly 120 validation repertoires and the 666 first-cohort repertoires shared a platform, a later analysis reported. General study findings and limits: According to the study, around 150 TCR beta chains were cytomegalovirus-associated. In vitro assays verified that a few CMV-associated chains recognized CMV antigens specifically. Subsequent analysis showed first-cohort TCR clusters tending to co-occur in about 110 validation repertoires.

Data came from immunoSEQ multiplex PCR; TCRdb stores just in-frame clones and leaves some out. In the table there are 30,000 to 40,000 clones, 85% to 95% of which are singletons. V lost 6 bases and J lost 9, with 15 bases in between. The CDR3 runs 13 residues. From germline, CDR1 is MNHEY and CDR2 SVGAGI. The receptor was derived from a man in his late teens or twenties in good health and CMV-seronegative. The specimen sequenced was PBMCs. This chain joins TRBV6-5 and TRBJ2-1; tentatively, D is TRBD2 (6 bases). The CDR3 reads CASSTGTPFEQFF. DNA for the CDR3: TGTGCCAGCAGCACCGGGACTCCTTTTGAGCAGTTCTTC.